This T cell receptor (beta chain) was sequenced for a study of early T cells in non-severe SARS-CoV-2 infection. Study as a whole: Sequencing input comprised bulk RNA from unsorted whole blood; chain pairing was not available.

The protocol attached unique molecular identifiers to individual cDNA molecules. In TCRdb, the 5' RACE reads were re-called with MiXCR into one record per CDR3 protein. This sample has around 53,000 distinct CDR3 sequences, with 12% found just once. Trimming at V came to 2 bases and at J to 7 bases, leaving 4 bases not matched to a gene. CDR1 SGHDN and CDR2 FVKESK come from the germline V gene. This CDR3 has 15 amino acids. The sample consisted of whole blood. The chain uses TRBV14 and TRBJ2-1; TRBD2 aligns across 11 bases. This clonotype originated in an adult who was a healthcare worker with PCR-confirmed SARS-CoV-2 infection or an uninfected control (not recorded which). The CDR3 nucleotides are TGTGCCAGCAGCCAATTGACTAGCGGGATGAATGAGCAGTTCTTC. It encodes CASSQLTSGMNEQFF.